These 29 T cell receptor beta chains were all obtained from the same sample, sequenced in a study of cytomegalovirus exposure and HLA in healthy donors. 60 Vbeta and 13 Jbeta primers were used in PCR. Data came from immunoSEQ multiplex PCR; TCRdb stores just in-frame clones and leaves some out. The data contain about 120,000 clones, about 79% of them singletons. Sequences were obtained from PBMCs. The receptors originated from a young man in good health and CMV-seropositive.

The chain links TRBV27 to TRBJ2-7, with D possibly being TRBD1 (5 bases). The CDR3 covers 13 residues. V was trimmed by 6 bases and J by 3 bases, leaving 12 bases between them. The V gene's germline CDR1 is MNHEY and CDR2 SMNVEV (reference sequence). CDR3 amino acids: CASRPGHLYEQYF. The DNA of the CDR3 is TGTGCCAGCAGGCCAGGACACCTCTACGAGCAGTACTTC.

Here the CDR3 DNA reads TGTGCCAGCAGTAGCGGGAGCCACCGGGCCCAGTACTTC. The encoded protein is CASSSGSHRAQYF. The V call is TRBV6-1, the J call TRBJ2-5; 8 nucleotides align to TRBD2. This CDR3 contains 13 residues. CDR1 and CDR2 from the germline V gene are MNHNS and SASEGT. Unmatched junction bases numbered 8, after V lost 5 bases and J lost 9 bases.

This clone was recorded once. The CDR3 DNA sequence: TGCGCCAGCAGCCAATTCCAGGGGGCAAGGTCCTACAATGAGCAGTTCTTC. This gives the protein CASSQFQGARSYNEQFF. This rearrangement joins TRBV4-1 to TRBJ2-1; 8 bases align to TRBD1. CDR1 is MGHRA, CDR2 YSYEKL, per germline. The CDR3 runs 17 residues. With V trimmed by 2 bases and J by 1 base, 7 bases remained unmatched.

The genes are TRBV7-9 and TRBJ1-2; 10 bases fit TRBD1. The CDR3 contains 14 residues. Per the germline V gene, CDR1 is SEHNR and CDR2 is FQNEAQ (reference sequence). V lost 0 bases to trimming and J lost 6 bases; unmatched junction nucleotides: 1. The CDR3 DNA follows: TGTGCCAGCAGCTTAGCGGGGACAGGGGATGGCTACACCTTC. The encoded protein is CASSLAGTGDGYTF. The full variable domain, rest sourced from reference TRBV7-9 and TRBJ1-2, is DTGVSQNPRHKITKRGQNVTFRCDPISEHNRLYWYRQTLGQGPEFLTYFQNEAQLEKSRLLSDRFSAERPKGSFSTLEIQRTEQGDSAMYLCASSLAGTGDGYTFGSGTRLTVV.

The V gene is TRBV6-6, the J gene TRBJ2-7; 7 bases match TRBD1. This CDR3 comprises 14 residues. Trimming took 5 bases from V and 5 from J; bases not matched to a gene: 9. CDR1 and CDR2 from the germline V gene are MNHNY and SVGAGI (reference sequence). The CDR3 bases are TGTGCCAGCAGTGGCATGACAGGGAGAGACGAGCAGTACTTC. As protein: CASSGMTGRDEQYF.

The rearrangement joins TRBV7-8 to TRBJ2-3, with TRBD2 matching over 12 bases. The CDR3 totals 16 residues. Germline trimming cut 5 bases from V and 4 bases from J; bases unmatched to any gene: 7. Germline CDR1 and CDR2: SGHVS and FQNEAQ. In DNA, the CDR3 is TGTGCCAGCAGCGCTGCTAGCGGGGGGGCCGCAGATACGCAGTATTTT. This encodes CASSAASGGAADTQYF.

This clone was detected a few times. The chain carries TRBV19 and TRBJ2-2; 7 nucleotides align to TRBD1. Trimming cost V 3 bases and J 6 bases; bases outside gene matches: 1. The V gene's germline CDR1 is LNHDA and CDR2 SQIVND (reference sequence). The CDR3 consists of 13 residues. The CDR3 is CASSIRGPGELFF. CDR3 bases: TGTGCCAGTAGTATTAGGGGGCCCGGGGAGCTGTTTTTT.

In DNA, the CDR3 is TGCGCCAGCAGCCAGGCGGGACAGCGACATTACACTGAAGCTTTCTTT. Translation gives CASSQAGQRHYTEAFF. The chain combines TRBV4-1 with TRBJ1-1; 7 positions agree with TRBD1. This CDR3 has 16 amino acids. The germline V gene encodes CDR1 MGHRA and CDR2 YSYEKL. Losses at the gene ends were 3 bases for V and 3 bases for J; bases not matched to a gene: 10.

In DNA form, the CDR3 reads TGTGCCAGCAGCTTGGCCCTGGGCCAGGGGAACTATGGCTACACCTTC. This translates into CASSLALGQGNYGYTF. The chain carries TRBV5-5 and TRBJ1-2, with D perhaps TRBD1 (6 bases). The germline gives CDR1 SGHKS, CDR2 YYEKEE (reference sequence). V lost 0 bases, J lost 2 bases, and 14 bases lay in between. CDR3 size: 16 residues.

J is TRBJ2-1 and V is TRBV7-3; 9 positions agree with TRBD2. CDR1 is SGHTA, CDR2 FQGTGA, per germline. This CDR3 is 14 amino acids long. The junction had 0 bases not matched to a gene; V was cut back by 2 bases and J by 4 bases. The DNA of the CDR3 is TGTGCCAGCAGCTTAGCGGGGGGGTACAATGAGCAGTTCTTC. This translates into CASSLAGGYNEQFF. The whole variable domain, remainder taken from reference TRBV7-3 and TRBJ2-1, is GAGVSQTPSNKVTEKGKYVELRCDPISGHTALYWYRQSLGQGPEFLIYFQGTGAADDSGLPNDRFFAVRPEGSVSTLKIQRTERGDSAVYLCASSLAGGYNEQFFGPGTRLTVL.

Here the CDR3 DNA reads TGTGCCAGCAGGACCGGGACAGGGTTCTCTCAGCCCCAGCATTTT. Translating it yields CASRTGTGFSQPQHF. The rearrangement uses TRBV2 and TRBJ1-5; 9 bases agree with TRBD1. Germline-derived CDR1 and CDR2 are SNHLY and FYNNEI. J was trimmed by 6 bases and V by 6 bases; bases with no gene match: 9. This CDR3 region has 15 residues.

CDR3 sequence reads: CSVGDSDYGYTF. Here the CDR3 DNA reads TGCAGCGTGGGGGACAGCGACTATGGCTACACCTTC. The chain is built from TRBV29-1 and TRBJ1-2; TRBD1 matches at 7 bases. CDR3 length: 12 residues. Germline CDR1 SQVTM, CDR2 ANQGSEA. J gave up 3 bases and V 6 bases, and 4 bases lay outside the gene matches.

In DNA form, the CDR3 reads TGCAGCGCATTAGCGGGCCTGGGAACCCAGTACTTC. It yields the protein CSALAGLGTQYF. V gene TRBV29-1 combines with J gene TRBJ2-5, with 7 bases lining up with TRBD2. CDR1 SQVTM and CDR2 ANQGSEA come from the germline V gene. V shed 7 bases, J shed 8 bases, and the junction held 10 bases outside the gene matches. CDR3 length: 12 residues. The whole variable domain, remainder taken from reference TRBV29-1 and TRBJ2-5, is SAVISQKPSRDICQRGTSLTIQCQVDSQVTMMFWYRQQPGQSLTLIATANQGSEATYESGFVIDKFPISRPNLTFSTLTVSNMSPEDSSIYLCSALAGLGTQYFGPGTRLLVL.

The CDR3 sequence is CASSKRRAVPGLAIPETQYF. CDR3 nucleotide sequence: TGTGCCAGCAGCAAGAGACGAGCCGTTCCGGGACTAGCGATCCCAGAGACCCAGTACTTC. This chain connects TRBV14 to TRBJ2-5; 10 nucleotides line up with TRBD2. Germline-derived CDR1 and CDR2 are SGHDN and FVKESK. V gave up 5 bases and J gave up 4 bases; unmatched junction bases: 22. CDR3 length: 20 amino acids.

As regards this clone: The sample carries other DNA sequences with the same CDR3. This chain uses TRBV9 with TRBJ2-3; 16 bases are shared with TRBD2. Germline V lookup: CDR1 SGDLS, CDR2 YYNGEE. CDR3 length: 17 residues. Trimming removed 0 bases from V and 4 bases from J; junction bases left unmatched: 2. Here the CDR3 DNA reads TGTGCCAGCAGCGTAGCCGGGACTAGCGGGGGGGCAGATACGCAGTATTTT. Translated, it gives CASSVAGTSGGADTQYF.

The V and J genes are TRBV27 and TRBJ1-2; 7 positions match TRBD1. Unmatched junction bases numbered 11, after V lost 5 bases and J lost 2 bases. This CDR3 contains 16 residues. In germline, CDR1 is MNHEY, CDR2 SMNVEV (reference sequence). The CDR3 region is CASSNFGQEKNYGYTF. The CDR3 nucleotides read TGTGCCAGCAGTAACTTCGGACAGGAGAAAAACTATGGCTACACCTTC.

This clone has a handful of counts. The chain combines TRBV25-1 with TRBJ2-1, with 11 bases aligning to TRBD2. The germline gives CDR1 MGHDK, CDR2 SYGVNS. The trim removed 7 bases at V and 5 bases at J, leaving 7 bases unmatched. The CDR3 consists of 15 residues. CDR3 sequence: CASTLLAGDHNEQFF. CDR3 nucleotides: TGTGCCAGCACCCTACTAGCGGGAGACCACAATGAGCAGTTCTTC.

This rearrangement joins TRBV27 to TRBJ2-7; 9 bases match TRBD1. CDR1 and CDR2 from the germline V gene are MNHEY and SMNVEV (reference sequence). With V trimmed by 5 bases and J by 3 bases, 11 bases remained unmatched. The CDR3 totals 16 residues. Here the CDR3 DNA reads TGTGCCAGCAGTCCTCTCACCGGGACAGGGCGCTACGAGCAGTACTTC. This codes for CASSPLTGTGRYEQYF.

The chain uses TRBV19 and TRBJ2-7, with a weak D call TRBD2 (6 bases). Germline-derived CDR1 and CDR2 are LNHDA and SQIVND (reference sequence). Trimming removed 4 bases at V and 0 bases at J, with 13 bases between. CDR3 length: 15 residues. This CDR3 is CASSTIAESSYEQYF. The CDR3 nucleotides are TGTGCCAGTAGTACAATAGCGGAGAGCTCCTACGAGCAGTACTTC.

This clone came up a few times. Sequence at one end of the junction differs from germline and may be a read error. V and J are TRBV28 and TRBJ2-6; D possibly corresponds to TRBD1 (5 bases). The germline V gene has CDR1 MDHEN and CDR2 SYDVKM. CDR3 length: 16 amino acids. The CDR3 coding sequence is TGTGCCAGCAGTTTAGGCGAAATCTCTGGGGCCAACGGCCTGACTTTC. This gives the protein CASSLGEISGANGLTF.

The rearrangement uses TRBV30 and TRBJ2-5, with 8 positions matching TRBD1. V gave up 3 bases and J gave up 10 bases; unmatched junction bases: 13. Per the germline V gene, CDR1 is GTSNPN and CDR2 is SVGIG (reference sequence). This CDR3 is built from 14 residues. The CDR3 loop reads CAWSSGQGLGGQYF. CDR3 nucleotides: TGTGCCTGGAGCTCCGGACAGGGCCTGGGAGGCCAGTACTTC.

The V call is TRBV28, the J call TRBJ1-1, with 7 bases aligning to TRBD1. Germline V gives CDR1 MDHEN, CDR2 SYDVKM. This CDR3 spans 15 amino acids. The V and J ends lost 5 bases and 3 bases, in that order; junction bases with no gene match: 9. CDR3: CASSPGTDMYTEAFF. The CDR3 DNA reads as TGTGCCAGCAGTCCCGGGACAGACATGTACACTGAAGCTTTCTTT.

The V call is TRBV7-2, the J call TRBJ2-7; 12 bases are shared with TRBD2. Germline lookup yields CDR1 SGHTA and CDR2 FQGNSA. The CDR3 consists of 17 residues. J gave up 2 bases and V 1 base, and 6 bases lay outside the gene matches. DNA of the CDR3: TGTGCCAGCAGCTTAGGACTAGCGGGAGTTTTCCCCTACGAGCAGTACTTC. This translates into CASSLGLAGVFPYEQYF.

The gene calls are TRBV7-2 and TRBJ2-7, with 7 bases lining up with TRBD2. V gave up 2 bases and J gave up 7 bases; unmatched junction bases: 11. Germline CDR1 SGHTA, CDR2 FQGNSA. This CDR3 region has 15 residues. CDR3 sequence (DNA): TGTGCCAGCAGCTTACTGGGAGGGAGGGCTGGTGAGCAGTACTTC. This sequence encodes CASSLLGGRAGEQYF. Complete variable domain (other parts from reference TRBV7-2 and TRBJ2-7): GAGVSQSPSNKVTEKGKDVELRCDPISGHTALYWYRQSLGQGLEFLIYFQGNSAPDKSGLPSDRFSAERTGGSVSTLTIQRTQQEDSAVYLCASSLLGGRAGEQYFGPGTRLTVT.

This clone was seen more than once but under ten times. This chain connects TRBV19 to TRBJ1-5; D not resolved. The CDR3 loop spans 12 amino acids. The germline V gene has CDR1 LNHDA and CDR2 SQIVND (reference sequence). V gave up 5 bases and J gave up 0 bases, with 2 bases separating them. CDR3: CASSYSNQPQHF. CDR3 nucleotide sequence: TGTGCCAGTAGTTATAGCAATCAGCCCCAGCATTTT.

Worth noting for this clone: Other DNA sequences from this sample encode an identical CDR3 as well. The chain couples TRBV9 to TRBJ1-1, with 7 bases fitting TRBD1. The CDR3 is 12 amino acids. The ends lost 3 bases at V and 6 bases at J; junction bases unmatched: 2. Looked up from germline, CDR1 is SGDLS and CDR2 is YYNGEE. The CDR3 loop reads CASSAGGSEAFF. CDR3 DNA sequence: TGTGCCAGCAGCGCAGGGGGATCTGAAGCTTTCTTT.

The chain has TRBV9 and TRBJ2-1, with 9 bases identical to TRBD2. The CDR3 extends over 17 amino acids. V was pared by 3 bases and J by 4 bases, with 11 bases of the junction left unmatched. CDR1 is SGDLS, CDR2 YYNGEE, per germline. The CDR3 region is CASSALLGGGVYNEQFF. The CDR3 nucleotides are TGTGCCAGCAGCGCCCTATTGGGCGGGGGGGTTTACAATGAGCAGTTCTTC.

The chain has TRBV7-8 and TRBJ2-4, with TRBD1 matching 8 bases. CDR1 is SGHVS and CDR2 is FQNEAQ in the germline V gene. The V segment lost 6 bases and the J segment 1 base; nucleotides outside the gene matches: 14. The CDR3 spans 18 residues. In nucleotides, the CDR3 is TGTGCCAGCAGACTAGTCGTAGGGACAGGCATTGCCAAAAACATTCAGTACTTC. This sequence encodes CASRLVVGTGIAKNIQYF.

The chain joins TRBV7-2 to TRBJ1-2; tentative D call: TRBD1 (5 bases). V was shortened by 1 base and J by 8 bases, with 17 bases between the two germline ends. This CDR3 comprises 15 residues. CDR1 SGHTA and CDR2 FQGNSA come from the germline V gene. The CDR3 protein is CASSLELEGNEGYTF. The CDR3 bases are TGTGCCAGCAGCTTAGAGTTGGAGGGGAATGAGGGCTACACCTTC. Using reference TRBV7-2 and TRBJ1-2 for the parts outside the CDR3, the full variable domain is GAGVSQSPSNKVTEKGKDVELRCDPISGHTALYWYRQSLGQGLEFLIYFQGNSAPDKSGLPSDRFSAERTGGSVSTLTIQRTQQEDSAVYLCASSLELEGNEGYTFGSGTRLTVV.